The next 17 T cell receptor beta chains were all read from a single sample in a study of blood T cell repertoires in COVID-19. Assay used: immunoSEQ multiplex PCR; TCRdb lists only in-frame clones, some missing. In the table there are 400,000 or so clones, about 87% of which are singletons. Sequenced input: peripheral blood. The source is a man aged 18 to 29 with COVID-19, enrolled during active disease.

The chain employs TRBV7-6 and TRBJ2-2; tentative D call: TRBD1 (5 bases). The CDR3 is 16 amino acids. Trimming shortened V by 5 bases and J by 0 bases, and 13 bases separated the two germline ends. CDR1 and CDR2 from the germline V gene are SGHVS and FNYEAQ. CDR3 sequence: CASSPRPQANTGELFF. DNA for the CDR3: TGTGCCAGCAGCCCAAGGCCACAGGCGAACACCGGGGAGCTGTTTTTT.

The chain combines TRBV14 with TRBJ2-7; 11 bases are shared with TRBD2. Trimming removed 1 base from V and 3 bases from J; junction bases left unmatched: 5. The CDR3 sequence is 16 residues long. Germline assignment: CDR1 SGHDN and CDR2 FVKESK. The CDR3 bases are TGTGCCAGCAGCCAAGCAATTGGGACTAGCGGCTACGAGCAGTACTTC. This gives the protein CASSQAIGTSGYEQYF.

The rearrangement uses TRBV6-4 and TRBJ2-7; the match to TRBD1 covers 10 bases. CDR1 and CDR2 (germline): MRHNA, SNTAGT. V shed 6 bases, J shed 0 bases, and the junction held 11 bases outside the gene matches. This CDR3 spans 17 amino acids. The CDR3 nucleotides read TGTGCCAGCAGACACAAACCTCGGACAGGGGGCTCCTACGAGCAGTACTTC. Translating it yields CASRHKPRTGGSYEQYF.

This clone appeared a few times. The chain carries TRBV6-2 or TRBV6-3 and TRBJ2-2, with D uncertain. Trimming removed 2 bases from V and 1 base from J, with 8 bases in between. The CDR3 sequence is 15 residues long. Per germline, CDR1 MNHEY and CDR2 SVGEGT. The CDR3 protein is CASSYGAKNTGELFF. Here the CDR3 DNA reads TGTGCCAGCAGTTACGGAGCGAAGAACACCGGGGAGCTGTTTTTT.

The chain joins TRBV20-1 to TRBJ2-3; TRBD2 agrees at 9 bases. There are 16 residues in the CDR3. With 3 bases clipped from V and 4 bases from J, the junction kept 11 bases outside the gene matches. CDR1 and CDR2 from the germline V gene are DFQATT and SNEGSKA (reference sequence). The CDR3 DNA is TGCAGTGCTAGTTTCTTGGCGGGGGGGGAGGCAGATACGCAGTATTTT. This translates into CSASFLAGGEADTQYF.

V usage is TRBV29-1 and J usage is TRBJ2-7; D remains unclear. Trimming removed 5 bases from V and 0 bases from J, with 11 bases in between. This CDR3 has 13 amino acids. Germline V lookup: CDR1 SQVTM, CDR2 ANQGSEA. The CDR3 DNA reads TGCAGCGTTTTCGACAAGAGCTCCTACGAGCAGTACTTC. Its protein is CSVFDKSSYEQYF.

The chain has TRBV6-1 and TRBJ1-6, with D possibly TRBD1 on 5 matching bases. In germline, CDR1 is MNHNS, CDR2 SASEGT. V lost 3 bases, J lost 7 bases, and 13 bases lay in between. The CDR3 contains 15 residues. This CDR3 reads CASSDVQGLNSPLHF. In DNA form, the CDR3 reads TGTGCCAGCAGTGACGTCCAGGGTCTCAATTCACCCCTCCACTTT.

The genes are TRBV27 and TRBJ1-2; D is unclear. V lost 8 bases, J lost 5 bases, and 27 bases lay in between. The CDR3 runs 17 residues. The germline CDR1 and CDR2 sequences are MNHEY and SMNVEV (reference sequence). The CDR3 DNA reads as TGTGCCAGCCTGGGGAGGGATAGCCTCACCCTTTTTTATGGCTACACCTTC. It yields the protein CASLGRDSLTLFYGYTF.

The rearrangement links TRBV5-1 to TRBJ2-7; D may be TRBD1 (6 bases). Between the trimmed V and J ends, which lost 2 bases and 1 base, there was a span of 10 bases. Per the germline V gene, CDR1 is SGHRS and CDR2 is YFSETQ. This CDR3 contains 14 residues. CDR3 in amino acids: CASSFLTGSYEQYF. In nucleotides, the CDR3 is TGCGCCAGCAGCTTTCTCACAGGGTCCTACGAGCAGTACTTC.

This chain uses TRBV6-5 with TRBJ1-5, with TRBD1 matching over 7 bases. Per germline, CDR1 MNHEY and CDR2 SVGAGI. The length of the CDR3 is 15 residues. V lost 4 bases to trimming and J lost 2 bases; unmatched junction nucleotides: 5. CDR3 sequence reads: CASSSDRARNQPQHF. The CDR3 nucleotides are TGTGCCAGCAGTTCCGACAGGGCGCGCAATCAGCCCCAGCATTTT.

Turning to this clone: At one boundary the junction diverges from the germline segment, which might be a read error. The rearrangement joins TRBV7-7 to TRBJ2-5, with D possibly matching TRBD2 (6 bases). Germline V CDR1 and CDR2: SSHAT, FNYEAQ (reference sequence). This CDR3 is 15 amino acids long. CDR3 sequence: CASSLADNLGETQYF. CDR3 nucleotide sequence: TGTGCTAGCAGCTTAGCGGACAACCTCGGGGAGACCCAGTACTTC.

The chain carries TRBV9 and TRBJ2-3; 7 nucleotides match TRBD1. CDR1 is SGDLS and CDR2 is YYNGEE in the germline V gene. This CDR3 has 16 amino acids. The junction had 14 bases not matched to a gene; V was cut back by 4 bases and J by 6 bases. The CDR3 sequence is CASSPEGGQGIDTQYF. The CDR3 nucleotides read TGTGCCAGCAGCCCCGAAGGGGGCCAAGGAATTGATACGCAGTATTTT.

The chain has TRBV11-3 and TRBJ2-3; 8 bases are a match to TRBD2. Unmatched junction bases numbered 4, after V lost 3 bases and J lost 2 bases. Germline CDR1 is SGHNT and CDR2 is YENEEA. This CDR3 comprises 15 residues. The CDR3 loop reads CASSFTSGFTDTQYF. CDR3 in DNA: TGTGCCAGCAGCTTTACTAGCGGATTCACAGATACGCAGTATTTT. The whole variable domain, filled in from reference TRBV11-3 and TRBJ2-3, reads EAGVVQSPRYKIIEKKQPVAFWCNPISGHNTLYWYLQNLGQGPELLIRYENEEAVDDSQLPKDRFSAERLKGVDSTLKIQPAELGDSAVYLCASSFTSGFTDTQYFGPGTRLTVL.

This clone was counted only a few times. V is TRBV6-5 and J is TRBJ2-7; D not resolved. CDR1 is MNHEY, CDR2 SVGAGI, per germline. The CDR3 consists of 15 residues. The V end was cut by 0 bases, the J end by 0 bases, with 9 bases between. CDR3 protein: CASSYSALGSYEQYF. As DNA, the CDR3 is TGTGCCAGCAGTTACTCAGCTCTCGGCTCCTACGAGCAGTACTTC.

The V gene is TRBV2, the J gene TRBJ2-2, with D maybe TRBD2 (5 bases). The CDR3 extends over 19 amino acids. Germline V CDR1 and CDR2: SNHLY, FYNNEI. Trimming took 3 bases from V and 0 from J, leaving 20 bases between them. CDR3 DNA sequence: TGTGCCAGCAGTGAGACGAGGGCAGCGTCTTCTACGAACACCGGGGAGCTGTTTTTT. Translated: CASSETRAASSTNTGELFF.

This chain connects TRBV13 to TRBJ2-7; D gene uncertain. CDR1 and CDR2 (germline): PRHDT, FYEKMQ (reference sequence). The V and J ends lost 1 base and 6 bases respectively, with 13 bases between them. The CDR3 is 14 amino acids. The CDR3 here is CASSLVGYDSEQYF. For the CDR3, the DNA is TGTGCCAGCAGCTTAGTGGGCTATGATTCCGAGCAGTACTTC. Full variable domain (remainder filled in from reference TRBV13 and TRBJ2-7): AAGVIQSPRHLIKEKRETATLKCYPIPRHDTVYWYQQGPGQDPQFLISFYEKMQSDKGSIPDRFSAQQFSDYHSELNMSSLELGDSALYFCASSLVGYDSEQYFGPGTRLTVT.

V and J are TRBV18 and TRBJ1-2; a weak D match, TRBD1 (6 bases). CDR1 is KGHSH and CDR2 is LQKENI in the germline V gene. This CDR3 is 17 amino acids long. The V and J ends lost 5 bases and 6 bases respectively, with 25 bases between them. The CDR3 bases are TGTGCCAGCTCATCGCGTGAGACAGGTGCTTCGAGCGATGGCTACACCTTC. Its translation is CASSSRETGASSDGYTF.